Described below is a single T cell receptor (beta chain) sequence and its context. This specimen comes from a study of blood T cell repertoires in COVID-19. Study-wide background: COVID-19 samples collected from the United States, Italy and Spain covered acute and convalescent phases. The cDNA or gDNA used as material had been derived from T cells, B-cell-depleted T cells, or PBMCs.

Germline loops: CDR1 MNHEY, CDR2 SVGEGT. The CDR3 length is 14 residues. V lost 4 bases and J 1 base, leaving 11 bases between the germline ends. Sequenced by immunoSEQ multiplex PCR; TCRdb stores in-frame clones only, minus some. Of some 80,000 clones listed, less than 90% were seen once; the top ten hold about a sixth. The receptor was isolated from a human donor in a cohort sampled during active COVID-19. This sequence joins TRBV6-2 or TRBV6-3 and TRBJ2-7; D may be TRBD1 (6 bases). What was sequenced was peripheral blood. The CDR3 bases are TGTGCCAGCAGTTTGGACAGAATATCCTACGAGCAGTACTTC. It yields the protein CASSLDRISYEQYF.